These 4 T cell receptor beta chains originate from one sample sequenced in a study of cytomegalovirus exposure and HLA in healthy donors. PCR used 60 Vbeta primers and 13 Jbeta primers. Clones were sequenced by immunoSEQ multiplex PCR, and TCRdb holds only the in-frame ones, with some missing. This table holds fewer than 65,000 clones, 70% to 90% found once. The sequenced sample consisted of PBMCs. The receptors shown here come from a young man in good health and CMV-seronegative.

The chain employs TRBV6-5 and TRBJ2-7, with 13 bases lining up with TRBD2. Germline assignment: CDR1 MNHEY and CDR2 SVGAGI. Trimming cost V 9 bases and J 7 bases; bases outside gene matches: 9. The length of the CDR3 is 14 residues. CDR3 in DNA: TGTGCCAGTAGTGAGACTAGCGGGGGGAGTGAGCAGTACTTC. Its protein product is CASSETSGGSEQYF.

The J gene is TRBJ1-4, the V gene TRBV29-1, with 7 bases aligning to TRBD1. The CDR3 loop spans 13 amino acids. The germline V gene has CDR1 SQVTM and CDR2 ANQGSEA. V lost 7 bases and J lost 6; bases outside the gene matches: 8. The CDR3 bases are TGCAGCGCTATCGACAGGGCTCATGAAAAACTGTTTTTT. This sequence encodes CSAIDRAHEKLFF.

This chain links TRBV6-5 with TRBJ2-3; the D gene is possibly TRBD1 (7 bases). V lost 0 bases to trimming and J lost 1 base, with 11 bases between them. Germline V gives CDR1 MNHEY, CDR2 SVGAGI. This CDR3 spans 16 amino acids. CDR3 sequence reads: CASSYSGGGGTDTQYF. The CDR3 DNA reads as TGTGCCAGCAGTTACTCAGGGGGCGGGGGCACAGATACGCAGTATTTT.

J is TRBJ1-1 and V is TRBV7-9; D unclear. CDR3 length: 15 residues. In germline, CDR1 is SEHNR, CDR2 FQNEAQ (reference sequence). V gave up 4 bases and J gave up 0 bases, with 12 bases separating them. In DNA, the CDR3 is TGTGCCAGCAGCTCGAGTTTACAGCTGAACACTGAAGCTTTCTTT. Residues: CASSSSLQLNTEAFF.